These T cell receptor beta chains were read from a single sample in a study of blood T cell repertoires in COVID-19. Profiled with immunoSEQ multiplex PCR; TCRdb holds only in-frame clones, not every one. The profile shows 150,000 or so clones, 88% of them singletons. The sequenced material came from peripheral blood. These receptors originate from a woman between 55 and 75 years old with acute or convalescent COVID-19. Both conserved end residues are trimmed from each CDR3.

cdr3_aa: AGAGGVADTQY
v_call: TRBV6-6
j_call: TRBJ2-3

cdr3_aa: AIILARYNEQF
v_call: TRBV24-1
j_call: TRBJ2-1

cdr3_aa: ASSLNYPTMGARDEQY
v_call: TRBV28
j_call: TRBJ2-7

cdr3_aa: ASSFQMNTEAF
v_call: TRBV12-3/TRBV12-4
j_call: TRBJ1-1

cdr3_aa: ASSLYLWGGDEKLF
v_call: TRBV5-6
j_call: TRBJ1-4

cdr3_aa: ASTEGGGNSPLH
v_call: TRBV28
j_call: TRBJ1-6

cdr3_aa: ASSLAGTGDEQY
v_call: TRBV5-1
j_call: TRBJ2-7

cdr3_aa: ASQSGGAAETQY
v_call: TRBV28
j_call: TRBJ2-5

cdr3_aa: ASSYSSGRVDYGYT
v_call: TRBV6-2/TRBV6-3
j_call: TRBJ1-2

cdr3_aa: ASSLAGGQKNGYT
v_call: TRBV5-8
j_call: TRBJ1-2

cdr3_aa: SASGTSRDTDTQY
v_call: TRBV20-1
j_call: TRBJ2-3

cdr3_aa: ASSGDSGGRTGELF
v_call: TRBV7-3
j_call: TRBJ2-2

cdr3_aa: ASSLSGTIFAQNEKLF
v_call: TRBV5-1
j_call: TRBJ1-4

cdr3_aa: ASSQDHRDRGYTIY
v_call: TRBV4-1
j_call: TRBJ1-3

cdr3_aa: ASSVELQATNEKLF
v_call: TRBV9
j_call: TRBJ1-4

cdr3_aa: ASSYSRHRGGYGYT
v_call: TRBV6-7
j_call: TRBJ1-2

cdr3_aa: ASSHNAGGGSTDTQY
v_call: TRBV7-9
j_call: TRBJ2-3

cdr3_aa: ASSFEDLDFYRNQETQY
v_call: TRBV7-9
j_call: TRBJ2-5

cdr3_aa: ASSILQRMGQPQH
v_call: TRBV19
j_call: TRBJ1-5

cdr3_aa: ASSFSYGGETQY
v_call: TRBV27
j_call: TRBJ2-5